Given below is one TCR beta chain in context. No antigen is known for it. This sample was taken from a study of CD8+ T cells in alopecia areata. Broader study findings: Many expanded lesional clones stayed in scalp and blood while on tofacitinib. Elevated clonality characterized lesional scalp relative to normal scalp, particularly in alopecia totalis/universalis.

The authors extracted RNA and reverse transcribed it into cDNA as the sequencing template. TCRdb's table, derived via immunoSEQ multiplex PCR, lists solely in-frame clones and lacks some. The table lists approximately 210,000 clones, around 66% of them singletons. The V end was cut by 4 bases, the J end by 5 bases, with 18 bases between. Germline assignment: CDR1 GTSNPN and CDR2 SVGIG (reference sequence). This CDR3 has 15 residues. Sample treatment: oral pan-JAK inhibitor, 5-10 mg twice daily. Peripheral blood and lesional scalp punch biopsies were taken from alopecia areata patients. Isolation of CD4+ and CD8+ T cells from PBMCs was achieved by sorting.

The specimen was CD4+ T cells sorted from blood, collected between weeks 44 and 45, from a patient treated with tofacitinib. The sequence came from a human donor with alopecia areata. The chain joins TRBV30 to TRBJ2-1; D possibly corresponds to TRBD2 (6 bases). The CDR3 nucleotides read TGTGCCTGGACTTGGCGGGGCATGAAGGACAATGAGCAGTTCTTC. It specifies CAWTWRGMKDNEQFF. The entire variable domain, with the rest obtained from reference TRBV30 and TRBJ2-1, is as follows: SQTIHQWPATLVQPVGSPLSLECTVEGTSNPNLYWYRQAAGRGLQLLFYSVGIGQISSEVPQNLSASRPQDRQFILSSKKLLLSDSGFYLCAWTWRGMKDNEQFFGPGTRLTVL.